The rows below give T cell receptor beta chains drawn from one sample of a study of post-analysis software for immune sequencing data. TCRdb re-called the PCR reads through MiXCR, storing one row per CDR3 protein. This table holds approximately 660,000 distinct CDR3 sequences, 59% found once. The specimen was blood. The source is a girl aged 2 to 10 with multiple sclerosis. The CDR3 runs from the conserved cysteine through the conserved F or W. Each record gives: clone size, V gene, J gene, D gene, CDR3 length, CDR3 protein, CDR3 DNA. The D gene is left open where the match is weak. The size of a clone is reported for some rows only, either as once, few or many, or as a class for expanded clones.

>-|TRBV5-5|TRBJ1-4|TRBD1|15
CASSYGTGRDEKLFF
TGTGCCAGCAGCTACGGGACAGGGAGGGATGAAAAACTGTTTTTT
>-|TRBV7-2|TRBJ2-7|-|16
CASSPPGGEDYYEQYF
TGTGCCAGCAGCCCCCCGGGGGGCGAAGACTACTACGAGCAGTACTTC
>few|TRBV29-1|TRBJ2-5|TRBD2|14
CSVGLAGAGETQYF
TGCAGCGTAGGACTAGCGGGGGCTGGTGAGACCCAGTACTTC
>-|TRBV20-1|TRBJ2-1|-|15
CSARGVADYYNEQFF
TGCAGTGCTAGAGGAGTGGCAGATTACTACAATGAGCAGTTCTTC
>-|TRBV3-1|TRBJ2-5|-|14
CASSQVSGKETQYF
TGTGCCAGCAGCCAAGTTTCTGGTAAAGAGACCCAGTACTTC
>-|TRBV29-1|TRBJ1-2|TRBD1|14
CSVATGVTPYGYTF
TGCAGCGTCGCCACAGGGGTCACACCCTATGGCTACACCTTC
>once|TRBV9|TRBJ1-1|-|14
CASSVGGKGPEAFF
TGTGCCAGCAGCGTAGGAGGGAAGGGACCTGAAGCTTTCTTT
>-|TRBV10-3|TRBJ2-3|-|13
CAISNSREDTQYF
TGTGCCATCAGCAACTCCAGGGAAGATACGCAGTATTTT
>-|TRBV7-8|TRBJ2-1|-|11
CASSLGQEQFF
TGTGCCAGCAGCTTAGGACAGGAGCAGTTCTTC
>-|TRBV6-6|TRBJ2-5|-|14
CASSYRPGHKTQYF
TGTGCCAGCAGTTATCGTCCCGGGCACAAGACCCAGTACTTC
>-|TRBV5-1|TRBJ2-4|TRBD1|17
CASSLAGTDLAKNIQYF
TGCGCCAGCAGCTTGGCCGGGACAGACCTAGCCAAAAACATTCAGTACTTC
>few|TRBV12-3/TRBV12-4|TRBJ2-7|TRBD1|13
CASGQGAPYEQYF
TGTGCCAGCGGCCAGGGGGCCCCCTACGAGCAGTACTTC
>once|TRBV29-1|TRBJ1-1|TRBD1|12
CSVEETGRGAFF
TGCAGCGTTGAAGAGACAGGGAGGGGAGCTTTCTTT
>-|TRBV6-4|TRBJ2-3|-|17
CASSGSSLQGLPDTQYF
TGTGCCAGCAGCGGGTCGTCGCTTCAGGGCCTGCCCGATACGCAGTATTTT
>-|TRBV29-1|TRBJ2-1|-|13
CSVEPGTYNEQFF
TGCAGCGTTGAACCCGGCACCTACAATGAGCAGTTCTTC
>-|TRBV29-1|TRBJ2-6|-|13
CSVGTAGANVLTF
TGCAGCGTTGGGACAGCTGGGGCCAACGTCCTGACTTTC
>-|TRBV5-1|TRBJ2-2|TRBD2|16
CASSGDPAGSHGELFF
TGCGCCAGCAGCGGGGATCCAGCGGGAAGTCACGGGGAGCTGTTTTTT
>-|TRBV7-2|TRBJ1-2|-|13
CASTIQLNYGYTF
TGTGCCAGCACCATCCAGCTTAACTATGGCTACACCTTC
>-|TRBV6-5|TRBJ2-5|TRBD1|15
CASSRDSTTQETQYF
TGTGCCAGCAGTCGGGACAGCACAACCCAAGAGACCCAGTACTTC
>-|TRBV5-6|TRBJ2-5|TRBD2|16
CASSLWVAGALETQYF
TGTGCCAGCAGCTTGTGGGTAGCGGGGGCCTTGGAGACCCAGTACTTC
>-|TRBV6-6|TRBJ2-7|-|13
CASSYSSRYEQYF
TGTGCCAGCAGTTACTCCTCACGGTACGAGCAGTACTTC
>few|TRBV5-1|TRBJ2-1|TRBD2|17
CASSLETAGDSYNEQFF
TGCGCCAGCAGCTTGGAAACAGCGGGAGACTCTTACAATGAGCAGTTCTTC
>-|TRBV29-1|TRBJ1-2|TRBD1|12
CSARTGRDGYTF
TGCAGCGCTCGGACAGGGAGAGACGGCTACACCTTC
>-|TRBV20-1|TRBJ2-1|TRBD2|14
CSAQLLAGYNEQFF
TGCAGTGCCCAGCTACTAGCGGGATACAATGAGCAGTTCTTC
>-|TRBV11-2|TRBJ2-7|TRBD2|20
CASSSPSASGGSRASYEQYF
TGTGCCAGCAGCTCCCCCAGCGCTAGCGGGGGGTCTCGGGCATCCTACGAGCAGTACTTC
>-|TRBV29-1|TRBJ2-7|-|13
CSVGADRSYEQYF
TGCAGCGTTGGGGCGGACAGATCCTACGAGCAGTACTTC
>-|TRBV6-5|TRBJ1-1|-|13
CASSYQFDTEAFF
TGTGCCAGCAGTTACCAGTTCGACACTGAAGCTTTCTTT
>-|TRBV12-3/TRBV12-4|TRBJ1-6|-|17
CASSFRVSTSYNSPLHF
TGTGCCAGCAGTTTTAGGGTCAGTACTTCCTATAATTCACCCCTCCACTTT
>-|TRBV5-1|TRBJ1-2|TRBD1|13
CASSSGTGVGYTF
TGCGCCAGCAGCTCCGGGACAGGGGTTGGCTACACCTTC
>few|TRBV6-2/TRBV6-3|TRBJ2-1|TRBD2|14
CASSFGGAYNEQFF
TGTGCCAGCAGTTTCGGGGGGGCCTATAATGAGCAGTTCTTC
>few|TRBV10-3|TRBJ2-7|-|16
CAISNRLRARYYEQYF
TGTGCCATCAGTAACCGACTCCGAGCGAGATACTACGAGCAGTACTTC
>-|TRBV4-3|TRBJ2-3|-|16
CASSQDRSSVTDTQYF
TGCGCCAGCAGCCAAGATCGTTCGAGTGTCACAGATACGCAGTATTTT
>few|TRBV5-6|TRBJ2-7|-|14
CASSSDPKDYEQYF
TGTGCCAGCAGCTCCGACCCAAAGGATTACGAGCAGTACTTC
>few|TRBV12-3/TRBV12-4|TRBJ2-1|-|14
CASSLMTGQGEQFF
TGTGCCAGCAGTTTAATGACGGGCCAGGGTGAGCAGTTCTTC
>once|TRBV6-1|TRBJ2-2|TRBD2|18
CASSQDPGLAGHTGELFF
TGTGCCAGCAGCCAAGATCCGGGACTAGCGGGCCATACCGGGGAGCTGTTTTTT
>-|TRBV10-3|TRBJ2-2|-|12
CAIRQVAGELFF
TGTGCCATCAGACAGGTGGCCGGGGAGCTGTTTTTT
>few|TRBV12-3/TRBV12-4|TRBJ2-1|TRBD2|19
CASTLPHSSGKGAHNEQFF
TGTGCCAGCACTTTGCCCCATTCTAGCGGGAAAGGGGCTCACAATGAGCAGTTCTTC
>-|TRBV12-3/TRBV12-4|TRBJ1-1|TRBD1|17
CASTQRGRQGGNTEAFF
TGTGCCAGCACCCAGAGGGGTCGGCAGGGGGGGAACACTGAAGCTTTCTTT
>-|TRBV29-1|TRBJ1-2|-|11
CSVDGGHGYTF
TGCAGCGTTGACGGAGGTCATGGCTACACCTTC
>-|TRBV20-1|TRBJ2-1|-|12
CSARVLAGEQFF
TGCAGTGCTAGAGTTCTAGCTGGTGAGCAGTTCTTC
>-|TRBV11-1|TRBJ2-1|TRBD1|16
CASSQGAGTLPNEQFF
TGTGCCAGCAGCCAGGGGGCAGGGACATTGCCCAATGAGCAGTTCTTC
>few|TRBV12-3/TRBV12-4|TRBJ1-2|TRBD1|15
CASSLIGQGIGGYTF
TGTGCCAGCAGTCTAATTGGACAGGGAATCGGTGGCTACACCTTC
>-|TRBV15|TRBJ2-1|TRBD2|13
CATSRGETSGQFF
TGTGCCACCAGCAGAGGGGAGACTAGCGGACAGTTCTTC
>few|TRBV4-1|TRBJ2-4|-|16
CASSQDTGQGSNIQYF
TGCGCCAGCAGCCAAGATACTGGGCAGGGGTCAAACATTCAGTACTTC
>-|TRBV5-4|TRBJ2-7|TRBD1|14
CASSSGQGPLEQYF
TGTGCCAGCAGCTCGGGACAGGGGCCTCTCGAGCAGTACTTC